This T cell receptor beta chain was sequenced for a study of vaccination and CD4 T cells after COVID-19 (dated by TCRdb to between 2021 and 2022). About the full investigation: Convalescent patients had a positive SARS-CoV-2 result on nasal swab PCR, and of these patients, fewer than ten had mild disease and one had severe disease. Post-vaccine blood samples were obtained a median of around 74 days after the second vaccine dose, with a range of roughly 13 to 250 days. In 10 COVID-19 convalescent patients and a few infection-naive healthy vaccine recipients, the spike-specific CD4+ TCR repertoire before mRNA vaccination was compared with the repertoire after mRNA vaccination. Six males and four females were included in the convalescent cohort, with two Hispanic individuals, seven Caucasians, two Asians and one multiracial person represented. Overlapping spike peptide pools from SARS-CoV-2 and from the common cold coronaviruses HCoV-NL63, HCoV-OC43 and HCoV-229E were used as culture stimuli. Participants received two doses of either the Pfizer-BioNTech BNT162b2 vaccine (n=8) or the Moderna mRNA-1273 vaccine (n=2). As controls, cultures received a CEFX viral epitope pool (the positive control), an HIV-1 Nef peptide pool (the negative control), or no peptide at all. Post-COVID blood samples from convalescent patients were collected a median of around 100 days after diagnosis, with a range of 35 to 161 days.

What the research found in general, with its limitations: The median count of SARS-CoV-2-reactive clonotypes went up from approximately 22 after infection to a few dozen after vaccination, although the change was not significant. Of the vaccine-specific clones in convalescent patients, 304 of 307, or nearly all, reacted only to SARS-CoV-2 spike and did not cross-react with common cold coronaviruses. Only a relatively small number of convalescent patients were included in the study, and early timepoints following natural infection were not analyzed. Among the post-vaccine SARS-CoV-2-reactive clones in convalescent patients, a median around 85% showed up only after vaccination, which suggests vaccine-specific priming.

Libraries were built with PCR. DNA from cultured CD4+ T cells underwent TCR sequencing with the Oncomine TCR Beta short-read assay at the Johns Hopkins FTIC core. The QIAamp micro DNA kit was used to extract genomic DNA from the cultured CD4+ T cells. The Oncomine TCR Beta libraries from cultured CD4+ T cells were pooled using unique dual indexes and then sequenced on an Illumina iSeq 100. In the authors' own workflow: Non-productive sequences were removed, and CDR3s that did not start with C, did not end with F or W, or were shorter than 7 amino acids were discarded. The MANAFEST web application identified antigen-specific clonotypes by comparing peptide-stimulated wells against reference wells and other culture wells. To be called positive, a clone needed an FDR below 0.05, an odds ratio above 5, and a productive frequency above 0.1% in at least two of three replicate wells. Cross-reactive clonotypes were defined as significantly expanded in both SARS-CoV-2 spike wells and at least one common cold coronavirus spike condition. CDR3 homology was assessed with Levenshtein distances (stringdist) and unrooted phylogenetic trees (ape) in R version 3.6.1. Using fastp trimming at Q25 and MiXCR clonotype assembly, TCRdb reanalyzed the public sequencing data and kept in-frame beta chains. Rows with a matching CDR3 protein are joined into one entry that keeps the most common DNA and genes. These V and J calls rely on TCRdb rather than the paper's analysis. A total of about 19,000 distinct CDR3 sequences appear in this sample, 38% of them only once. The biggest ten clones account for less than 15% of the sample.

Reading the label with the study, this specimen's treatment or condition is: approximately nine-day PBMC culture with coronavirus spike peptide pools or control peptides (ViraFEST assay). The study used the ViraFEST assay, which expanded antigen-specific T cells with peptide pools and then identified expanded clonotypes by TCR sequencing. Positive SARS-CoV-2 PCR tests in the convalescent patients dated from March to December 2020, before Alpha, Beta and Delta variants emerged in the United States. Each well held two million PBMCs cultured with around 10 ug/ml peptide pools in IMDM containing around 5% human AB serum and 8 to 10 IU/ml IL-2. Half of the culture medium was replaced with fresh IL-2-containing medium on days 3 and 7. After 9 to 10 days of culture, CD4+ T cells were isolated by negative selection using the EasySep CD4+ T cell isolation kit. Ficoll-Paque Plus gradient centrifugation was used to isolate PBMCs from whole blood, and the isolated PBMCs were then either used fresh or cryopreserved at -140C. Triplicate wells were generally used for each culture condition.

As for this clonotype: Its antigen specificity is not known. Qualities for individual bases were not recorded, and no much larger clone is one base off.

The germline V and J ends show losses of 9 bases and 6 bases respectively, and no gene match explains 14 bases of the junction. CDR3 length: 15 amino acids, cysteine to phenylalanine. The read is trimmed to its CDR3 DNA, 45 bases read in frame from base 1. Looking up the germline V gene yields CDR1 MNHNS and CDR2 SASEGT. This TCR derives from a human donor with COVID-19. This receptor chain uses TRBV6-1 and TRBJ2-3; TRBD2 matches 8 bases in the middle. Material: cultured CD4+ T cells from blood. This receptor carries the CDR3 CASKSFGGAPDTQYF. The sequence in DNA is TGTGCCAGTAAATCTTTCGGGGGGGCCCCGGATACGCAGTATTTT.